One sample yielded the 21 T cell receptor beta chains listed below, sequenced in a study of blood T cell repertoires in COVID-19. Libraries were prepared by immunoSEQ multiplex PCR; TCRdb keeps only in-frame clonotypes and omits some of them. The data show about 300,000 clones, around 90% seen once. The material sequenced was peripheral blood. These receptors were obtained from a man between 70 and 80 years old with acute or convalescent COVID-19.

A few counts support this clone. The sample has other DNA sequences that encode this CDR3 too. The CDR3 loop is CASSLALAGGWTGELFF. As DNA, the CDR3 is TGTGCCAGCAGCTTAGCTTTAGCGGGAGGGTGGACCGGGGAGCTGTTTTTT. The chain joins TRBV7-2 to TRBJ2-2; 11 bases line up with TRBD2. The CDR3 has 17 amino acids. Germline lookup yields CDR1 SGHTA and CDR2 FQGNSA. With 0 bases clipped from V and 5 bases from J, the junction kept 5 bases outside the gene matches. Full variable domain (rest looked up from reference TRBV7-2 and TRBJ2-2): GAGVSQSPSNKVTEKGKDVELRCDPISGHTALYWYRQSLGQGLEFLIYFQGNSAPDKSGLPSDRFSAERTGGSVSTLTIQRTQQEDSAVYLCASSLALAGGWTGELFFGEGSRLTVL.

The J gene is TRBJ2-1, the V gene TRBV4-1, with 9 bases matching TRBD2. With V trimmed by 1 base and J by 3 bases, 7 bases remained unmatched. This CDR3 has 17 amino acids. The germline V gene encodes CDR1 MGHRA and CDR2 YSYEKL. The CDR3 spells CASSQVAGAGGYNEQFF. The CDR3 coding sequence is TGCGCCAGCAGCCAAGTCGCCGGAGCGGGGGGCTACAATGAGCAGTTCTTC.

The rearrangement links TRBV27 to TRBJ1-2; 7 bases are shared with TRBD1. Germline CDR1 is MNHEY and CDR2 is SMNVEV (reference sequence). CDR3 size: 12 residues. The trim removed 6 bases at V and 8 bases at J, leaving 6 bases unmatched. CDR3 protein: CASRTGSGGYTF. As DNA, the CDR3 is TGTGCCAGCAGGACAGGGTCTGGAGGCTACACCTTC.

The chain has TRBV4-3 and TRBJ2-5; TRBD1 agrees at 10 bases. Germline loops: CDR1 LGHNA, CDR2 YSLEER. Trimming cost V 0 bases and J 4 bases; bases outside gene matches: 5. The CDR3 covers 16 residues. DNA of the CDR3: TGCGCCAGCAGCCAAGACCTGACAGGGGGCAGAGAGACCCAGTACTTC. It codes for CASSQDLTGGRETQYF.

This chain joins TRBV19 and TRBJ1-5; tentative D call: TRBD1 (6 bases). Germline V CDR1 and CDR2: LNHDA, SQIVND (reference sequence). The germline V and J ends were trimmed by 1 base and 4 bases, with 14 bases remaining between them. CDR3 length: 16 residues. The DNA for the CDR3 is TGTGCCAGTAGTATAGTACACAGGGAAGTGAATCAGCCCCAGCATTTT. Translation gives CASSIVHREVNQPQHF.

The V call is TRBV6-2 or TRBV6-3, the J call TRBJ1-1; TRBD1 might be the D (5 bases). This CDR3 contains 13 residues. V was clipped by 2 bases and J by 3 bases, with 7 bases between them. CDR1 is MNHEY, CDR2 SVGEGT, per germline. CDR3: CASSYVRDTEAFF. DNA for the CDR3: TGTGCCAGCAGTTACGTCAGGGACACTGAAGCTTTCTTT.

The chain is built from TRBV28 and TRBJ2-2, with D unclear. V lost 5 bases to trimming and J lost 12 bases, with 13 bases between them. Per germline, CDR1 MDHEN and CDR2 SYDVKM. The CDR3 is 12 residues long. The CDR3, as DNA: TGTGCCAGCAGTCTCACGAGCTCTCAGCTGTTTTTT. It is translated as CASSLTSSQLFF.

The V call is TRBV5-5, the J call TRBJ2-1, with 8 nucleotides matching TRBD1. Germline V lookup: CDR1 SGHKS, CDR2 YYEKEE (reference sequence). The CDR3 is made up of 16 amino acids. Trimming cost V 0 bases and J 9 bases; bases outside gene matches: 11. This CDR3 reads CASSLALGPGGSEQFF. In DNA, the CDR3 is TGTGCCAGCAGCTTGGCCTTAGGGCCAGGGGGCAGTGAGCAGTTCTTC.

This chain joins TRBV9 and TRBJ2-7, with 8 bases that match TRBD1. Germline loops: CDR1 SGDLS, CDR2 YYNGEE. The junction had 5 bases not matched to a gene; V was cut back by 3 bases and J by 3 bases. The CDR3 has 14 residues. The CDR3 nucleotides read TGTGCCAGCAGCGGGGGGACAGGAAACTACGAGCAGTACTTC. It encodes CASSGGTGNYEQYF.

The chain has TRBV6-4 and TRBJ1-1, with D possibly being TRBD1 (5 bases). Germline V gene lookup returns CDR1 MRHNA and CDR2 SNTAGT. This CDR3 contains 13 residues. V was cut by 3 bases and J by 3 bases, with 8 bases left in between. The CDR3 loop is CASSEAGDTEAFF. CDR3 bases: TGTGCCAGCAGTGAGGCGGGGGACACTGAAGCTTTCTTT.

The genes are TRBV5-1 and TRBJ2-3; tentative D call: TRBD2 (6 bases). V was shortened by 2 bases and J by 5 bases, with 12 bases between the two germline ends. This CDR3 region has 14 residues. Germline-derived CDR1 and CDR2 are SGHRS and YFSETQ. The CDR3 loop is CASSFGGREDTQYF. The CDR3 DNA sequence: TGCGCCAGCAGCTTCGGGGGACGTGAAGATACGCAGTATTTT.

The sample holds one count of this clone. V is TRBV5-5 and J is TRBJ1-3, with 8 bases matching TRBD1. Germline assignment: CDR1 SGHKS and CDR2 YYEKEE (reference sequence). The CDR3 length is 14 residues. The V segment lost 4 bases and the J segment 4 bases; nucleotides outside the gene matches: 4. The CDR3 loop is CASSPGTGGNTIYF. The CDR3 DNA reads TGTGCCAGCAGCCCGGGGACAGGCGGAAACACCATATATTTT.

This clone was observed a single time. V and J are TRBV9 and TRBJ2-4; D is possibly TRBD2 (7 bases). The CDR3 sequence is 16 residues long. Germline V gene data show CDR1 as SGDLS and CDR2 as YYNGEE. V dropped 0 bases and J dropped 4 bases, with 14 bases sitting between them. The CDR3 sequence: CASSVAGGGTKNIQYF. The CDR3 DNA reads as TGTGCCAGCAGCGTAGCTGGCGGGGGCACAAAAAACATTCAGTACTTC.

This clone was counted once. V and J are TRBV5-1 and TRBJ2-7, with 10 bases identical to TRBD1. The germline gives CDR1 SGHRS, CDR2 YFSETQ. CDR3 length: 15 amino acids. With V trimmed by 0 bases and J by 5 bases, 5 bases remained unmatched. DNA of the CDR3: TGCGCCAGCAGCTTGGGGACAGGGGGAAACCACGAGCAGTACTTC. This gives the protein CASSLGTGGNHEQYF.

J is TRBJ2-5 and V is TRBV5-4; 10 nucleotides align to TRBD2. Germline V lookup: CDR1 SGHNT, CDR2 YYREEE (reference sequence). CDR3 length equals 16 residues. The V gene end was trimmed by 4 bases and the J gene end by 5 bases; junction bases not matched to a gene: 11. Here the CDR3 DNA reads TGTGCCAGCAGCCCCGTGTTGAGCGGGGGGGCGGAGACCCAGTACTTC. Translating it yields CASSPVLSGGAETQYF.

The chain has TRBV5-1 and TRBJ1-1, with a weak D call TRBD1 (6 bases). Germline CDR1 and CDR2: SGHRS and YFSETQ. Trimming cost V 7 bases and J 0 bases, with 19 bases left between them. The CDR3 covers 16 residues. The CDR3 spells CASVRGPNSVNTEAFF. The CDR3, as DNA: TGCGCCAGCGTCAGGGGCCCTAATTCGGTGAACACTGAAGCTTTCTTT.

In this sample, this clone turned up once. J is TRBJ2-1 and V is TRBV10-3, with D uncertain. Germline CDR1 reads ENHRY; CDR2 reads SYGVKD. V was cut by 4 bases and J by 8 bases, with 6 bases left in between. This CDR3 is 11 amino acids long. CDR3 DNA: TGTGCCATCAGTGGTTCGGATGAGCAGTTCTTC. Amino acids: CAISGSDEQFF.

V and J are TRBV7-6 and TRBJ2-1; no clear D gene. Per the germline V gene, CDR1 is SGHVS and CDR2 is FNYEAQ. The CDR3 totals 12 residues. The V end was cut by 3 bases, the J end by 6 bases, with 6 bases between. This CDR3 reads CASSFVGNEQFF. The CDR3 DNA reads as TGTGCCAGCAGCTTCGTCGGCAATGAGCAGTTCTTC. The full variable domain, with the rest looked up from reference TRBV7-6 and TRBJ2-1, is GAGVSQSPRYKVTKRGQDVALRCDPISGHVSLYWYRQALGQGPEFLTYFNYEAQQDKSGLPNDRFSAERPEGSISTLTIQRTEQRDSAMYRCASSFVGNEQFFGPGTRLTVL.

This clone was recorded only once. V usage is TRBV24-1 and J usage is TRBJ2-1, with 10 bases fitting TRBD1. Looked up from germline, CDR1 is KGHDR and CDR2 is SFDVKD. The CDR3 spans 19 residues. Trimming at V came to 3 bases and at J to 4 bases, leaving 14 bases not matched to a gene. The CDR3 DNA reads as TGTGCCACCAGTGATCCCCCGGGACAGGGGATCTCCGCGTACAATGAGCAGTTCTTC. It translates to CATSDPPGQGISAYNEQFF.

This rearrangement joins TRBV7-9 to TRBJ2-5; D possibly corresponds to TRBD2 (6 bases). The germline V gene encodes CDR1 SEHNR and CDR2 FQNEAQ (reference sequence). The CDR3 totals 12 residues. V was pared by 6 bases and J by 5 bases, with 10 bases between. CDR3 in amino acids: CASSSSAETQYF. The CDR3 nucleotides are TGTGCCAGCAGTTCTAGCGCGGAGACCCAGTACTTC.

The V gene is TRBV9, the J gene TRBJ2-5, with a possible D match to TRBD2 (6 bases). Germline V lookup: CDR1 SGDLS, CDR2 YYNGEE. The V end was cut by 3 bases, the J end by 1 base, with 13 bases between. CDR3 length equals 15 residues. Here the CDR3 reads CASSGGERAQETQYF. The DNA of the CDR3 is TGTGCCAGCAGCGGGGGGGAGCGGGCCCAAGAGACCCAGTACTTC.